This T cell receptor beta chain was sequenced in a study of cytomegalovirus exposure and HLA in healthy donors (dated by TCRdb to about 2017). Concerning the study at large: An earlier analysis of several hundred of the donors reported approximately 300 Gb of sequence data and more than 90 million unique TCR beta sequences from around 200 million T cells. Every discovery cohort repertoire had been produced on one sequencing platform. Along with the roughly 670-subject first cohort, a separate validation cohort of 120 different subjects was used. High-throughput TCR immunosequencing, statistical association of individual TCRs with disease status, and machine learning were combined to predict cytomegalovirus infection status. In a later analysis, previously published TCR beta repertoires from several hundred donors were re-analyzed and high-resolution HLA genotyping was added so that TCR occurrence patterns could be studied. On average, 235,054 unique TCR beta nucleotide sequences were sequenced per donor among several hundred genotyped donors of the cohort, with 15% to 20% of those sequences being non-productive. Of the 300 to 400 genotyped donors, roughly 85% fell in the genetic ancestry cluster associated with self-reported Caucasian donors. Donor age, sex, ethnicity and CMV serostatus were collected together with the repertoire data. The later analysis used no new phenotypic data to find candidate immune exposures, relying instead on TCR beta sequences and their occurrence across donors. Roughly 290 gigabases of sequencing data and around 85 million unique TCR sequences made up an early release that covered about 640 HLA-typed donors. In an earlier analysis of roughly 600 of the donors, high-throughput TCR beta sequencing was used to judge whether each TCR beta V gene segment behaved as functional or pseudogenic. A later genetic analysis used genome-wide SNP genotypes for about 55% of the 666 donors, treating that subset as a discovery cohort. Class I and class II HLA loci were covered by the typing at four-digit resolution. Using immunosequencing, the study profiled T cell repertoires from 550 to 750 subjects and related those repertoires to cytomegalovirus serostatus. The number of typed donors differed by locus: about 620-640 for A, B, C, DRB1 and DQB1; roughly 510 for DQA1; 606 for DPA1; and about 470 for DPB1. The study was designed to test whether signatures of past pathogen exposure could be identified by cataloging public T cell receptors. Because of strong linkage in the cohort, 4 to 6 DR-DQ haplotypes were treated as single units for association and clustering.

Library generation was performed with the immunoSEQ multiplex PCR assay. For the multiplex PCR, a mixture combining 60 forward primers for TCR Vbeta segments and 13 reverse primers for TCR Jbeta segments was used. The CDR3 region of rearranged TCR beta genes was amplified from genomic DNA by a multiplex PCR assay. The amplified TCR beta libraries were sequenced on the Illumina HiSeq System as 87-base-pair reads. On the study's bioinformatics: A later analysis tallied about 77 million unique TCR beta chains across the 700 or so repertoires, and about 10 million of those chains were shared by two or more donors. Raw reads were error-corrected and collapsed into unique sequences with a nearest-neighbor algorithm that merged closely related sequences to remove PCR and sequencing errors. Alignment of CDR3 sequences to IMGT reference sequences was used to assign V, D and J gene segments. For a sequence to be retained, a match of at least six nucleotides was required to both a V gene segment and a J gene segment. Rearrangements were called productive when the CDR3 lacked stop codons and stayed in frame with V and J; all others were non-productive. Following IMGT convention, CDR3 was defined as the stretch from the second conserved V-encoded cysteine to the conserved J-encoded phenylalanine. In an earlier analysis of some 550 of the donors, sequences lacking an unambiguous match to a single V gene segment were excluded. In an earlier analysis of several hundred of the donors, V segments were called functional above 56.7% productive rearrangements and were called segregating when the between-donor standard deviation exceeded 5%. A statistical classification framework was built for diagnosing cytomegalovirus status from the catalog of TCR beta chain sequences. A later analysis assigned V and J genes by comparing TCR nucleotide sequences with IMGT/GENE-DB human TR gene sequences. Using the TCRdist pipeline, a later analysis assigned CDR3 sequences along with most-parsimonious VDJ recombination scenarios. In a later analysis, every TCR beta chain was defined by the combination of its CDR3 amino acid sequence and its V-gene family, and reads without a unique V-gene family were dropped. To address suspected cross-contamination and a sequencing artifact, a later analysis removed under 600 highly shared, low-generation-probability nucleotide sequences. In a later analysis, a clonal expansion index for each public chain was calculated from normalized within-repertoire ranks of inferred template counts. A later analysis computed generation probabilities with a VDJ recombination model fitted to out-of-frame rearrangements, and checked the results against IGoR. A later analysis scored TCR-TCR, TCR-HLA and TCR-CMV co-occurrence with hypergeometric tests, applying a repertoire-size bias correction to TCR pairs. In a later analysis, false discovery rates were estimated by permuting HLA or CMV assignments 20 times. A later analysis grouped co-occurring TCRs with DBSCAN, adding TCRdist sequence similarity when clustering within HLA-allele-positive subsets. Repertoires with fewer than 30,000 or more than 120,000 public chains, plus five repertoires with anomalous nucleotide sharing, were excluded from co-occurrence clustering. In its TCRdb copy, this immuneACCESS table keeps in-frame sequences only and misses some clones. Where compared with another copy, unresolved V genes explain less than half of these, and the others have no known cause. V and J calls and clone size are those listed in that table; D and trimming were worked out from the DNA. The sample table holds about 160,000 clones, of which 60% to 85% were seen once. 6.5% to 8.5% of the sample comes from the top ten.

Overall results and qualifications from the work: A few of the identified cytomegalovirus-associated TCR beta chains were confirmed in vitro to be specific for cytomegalovirus antigens. According to a later analysis, TCR association rates differed among HLA loci, with DRB1 alleles showing the most associated TCRs and HLA-C alleles showing the fewest. At a false discovery rate of 0.05, a later analysis linked some 17,000 TCR beta sequences to specific HLA alleles. In an earlier analysis of some 500 of the donors, most TCR beta V segments appeared in productive rearrangements about 87% or about 30% of the time, broadly matching IMGT annotations. In a later genetic analysis, fewer N-insertions in productive TCRs were reported among donors in an Asian-associated ancestry cluster than the 666-donor mean. A later analysis found that most CMV-associated TCR beta chains appeared HLA-restricted, with HLA associations seemingly driven largely by CMV exposure. Most TCR sequences were seen in very few donors, while some public TCRs were found in many individuals. In a later analysis, several top co-occurrence clusters were reported to appear linked to parvovirus B19, influenza, CMV and Epstein-Barr virus. Strong co-occurrence of HLA alleles, especially DR and DQ, made assigning TCR associations to individual alleles difficult. The only immune exposure information available for the cohort was CMV serostatus. A cluster of highly shared sequence variants was judged likely to be a technical artifact of the sequencing pipeline. HLA typing was unavailable for some donors at each locus, so association tests used only the typed subset. A later analysis found that HLA-associated TCR beta chains were more clonally expanded and had lower generation probabilities than equally common non-associated chains. Because counts were too low, around 17 rarely observed V segments, including chromosome 9 orphons, were left out of the earlier analysis of a few hundred of the donors. Presence/absence analyses assumed roughly uniform sequencing depth across donors, an assumption that may not hold. In the study, approximately 150 TCR beta chains were listed as associated with cytomegalovirus. Linkage disequilibrium might explain the correlated functional status among segregating V segments, but an unknown experimental factor could not be ruled out. Because the 87-base-pair reads could not distinguish some IMGT-functional V segments, including TRBV6-2 and TRBV6-3, those segments were excluded. V-gene and J-gene trimming of TCR beta chains was associated with a missense DCLRE1C variant in a later genetic analysis, and the association was replicated in an independent cohort. Only TCR beta chains were sequenced in this cohort, and the absence of alpha or paired-chain data limited detectable features. A further reported finding was that TCR beta sequences accurately predicted the HLA-A and HLA-B alleles for most subjects in the first cohort. In both the original and validation cohorts, the classifier was reported to diagnose cytomegalovirus status with high specificity and sensitivity. It was suggested by the authors that the approach could potentially be generalized to other disease states and immunological phenotypes.

In total, approximately 700 healthy bone marrow donors made up the cohort. At the time of sampling, all cohort members were nominally healthy, though unrecorded immune exposures were likely present. The donor was CMV seropositive and was included in the group of approximately 310 seropositive cohort members. Every donor gave a peripheral blood sample, and the peripheral blood mononuclear cells from that sample were used for TCR beta sequencing. The Qiagen DNeasy Blood Extraction Kit was used to extract genomic DNA from the blood cell samples. About this clone: Its antigen is unknown. Base qualities are not recorded, but no much larger clone differs from it by a single base.

CDR1 and CDR2 are drawn from the germline V gene (reference sequence): MNHEY, SMNVEV. The CDR3 numbers 16 residues from cysteine through phenylalanine. Only CDR3 DNA remains: 48 bases, in frame from the first base. Trimming costs V 6 bases and J 0 bases, and their ends lie 17 bases apart. The sequence joins TRBV27 to TRBJ1-1; a confident D gene designation cannot be given. The receptor was derived from a woman in her 40s in good health and CMV-seropositive. Sequencing input: PBMCs. In nucleotide form, the sequence is TGTGCCAGCAGACTAAACGGAGCGGTCATGAACACTGAAGCTTTCTTT. This gives the protein CASRLNGAVMNTEAFF.